The rows below give T cell receptor beta chains drawn from one sample of a study of T cell responses to AZD1222 COVID-19 vaccine. Clones were read by immunoSEQ multiplex PCR, and TCRdb kept only the in-frame ones, dropping some. The sample records 120,000 or so clones, around 93% being singletons. This sample comprised peripheral blood, obtained on day 0 of AZD1222 vaccination. The receptor set was obtained from an adult in good health. Each CDR3 is given with its conserved first and last residue. A D gene is named only where the DNA matches it firmly. The size of a clone is reported for some rows only, either as once, few or many, or as a class for expanded clones.

>TRBV30|.|TRBJ1-3|.
CAWSPLLTRPGNTIYF
TGTGCCTGGAGTCCCCTTTTAACGCGCCCTGGAAACACCATATATTTT
>TRBV20-1|TRBD1|TRBJ1-4|.
CSASSWGQGPEKLFF
TGCAGTGCTAGTTCTTGGGGACAGGGACCGGAAAAACTGTTTTTT
>TRBV7-2|.|TRBJ1-3|.
CASSLAGAFSGNTIYF
TGTGCCAGCAGCTTAGCAGGGGCTTTCTCTGGAAACACCATATATTTT
>TRBV27|.|TRBJ2-7|.
CASSSLPHSGTPNEQYF
TGTGCCAGCAGTTCCCTCCCCCACTCCGGGACCCCTAACGAGCAGTACTTC
>TRBV27|TRBD1|TRBJ1-6|.
CASAGGQSSYNSPLHF
TGTGCCAGCGCAGGGGGCCAAAGCTCCTATAATTCACCCCTCCACTTT
>TRBV7-8|.|TRBJ2-3|once
CASSGPWGSVADTQYF
TGTGCCAGCAGCGGGCCTTGGGGATCAGTCGCAGATACGCAGTATTTT
>TRBV5-8|.|TRBJ1-2|.
CASSFGNAGTANLNYGYTF
TGTGCCAGCAGCTTTGGAAACGCCGGGACTGCGAACCTTAACTATGGCTACACCTTC
>TRBV11-3|.|TRBJ1-3|.
CASSVTDRGNTIYF
TGTGCCAGCAGCGTGACAGACCGTGGAAACACCATATATTTT
>TRBV4-1|.|TRBJ1-1|.
CASSQDYSGAFF
TGCGCCAGCAGCCAAGATTACAGCGGAGCTTTCTTT
>TRBV19|TRBD1|TRBJ2-1|.
CASTLDRSAYNEQFF
TGTGCCAGTACCTTGGACAGGTCCGCCTACAATGAGCAGTTCTTC
>TRBV27|TRBD1|TRBJ1-5|.
CASSLVRGLQPQHF
TGTGCCAGCAGTTTGGTCAGGGGGCTTCAGCCCCAGCATTTT
>TRBV18|TRBD1|TRBJ1-5|.
CASSPGQNQPQHF
TGTGCCAGCTCACCGGGACAGAATCAGCCCCAGCATTTT
>TRBV19|.|TRBJ2-1|.
CASSMSGEEVF
TGTGCCAGTAGTATGTCGGGTGAAGAGGTCTTC
>TRBV4-1|.|TRBJ2-5|once
CASALGVRETQYF
TGCGCCAGCGCCCTTGGGGTGAGGGAGACCCAGTACTTC
>TRBV28|TRBD1|TRBJ1-5|once
CASSNRQGRQPQHF
TGTGCCAGCAGTAACCGACAGGGACGTCAGCCCCAGCATTTT
>TRBV30|TRBD1|TRBJ1-4|.
CAWSADRGREKLFF
TGTGCCTGGAGTGCCGACAGGGGCCGAGAAAAACTGTTTTTT
>TRBV30|TRBD2|TRBJ2-2|.
CAWSVGTSGGHGELFF
TGTGCCTGGAGTGTAGGGACTTCGGGAGGTCACGGGGAGCTGTTTTTT
>TRBV6-5|.|TRBJ1-3|.
CASKDAGNTIYF
TGTGCCAGCAAAGACGCGGGAAACACCATATATTTT
>TRBV4-1|TRBD1|TRBJ2-3|.
CASSQQGGTDTQYF
TGCGCCAGCAGCCAGCAGGGGGGCACAGATACGCAGTATTTT
>TRBV6-1|.|TRBJ1-1|.
CASSERGGSEAFF
TGTGCCAGCAGTGAAAGAGGGGGATCCGAAGCTTTCTTT
>TRBV5-5|.|TRBJ1-1|.
CASSFSRTANTEAFF
TGTGCCAGCAGCTTCTCTAGGACAGCTAACACTGAAGCTTTCTTT
>TRBV27|TRBD1|TRBJ2-7|.
CASRSGTASYEQYF
TGTGCCAGCCGTTCCGGGACAGCCTCCTACGAGCAGTACTTC
>TRBV28|.|TRBJ1-4|.
CASSRHGAWGEEDEKLFF
TGTGCCAGCAGTCGTCACGGAGCTTGGGGTGAGGAAGATGAAAAACTGTTTTTT